This is a list of T cell receptor beta chains from one sample in a study of PD-1 blockade in classical Hodgkin lymphoma. Clones were sequenced by immunoSEQ multiplex PCR, and TCRdb holds only the in-frame ones, with some missing. The data show fewer than 40,000 clones, around 84% seen once. The sample in question was CD4+ T cells from blood, obtained before the fourth cycle of nivolumab. All receptors come from a human donor with classical Hodgkin lymphoma. Both conserved end residues are part of each CDR3. A D gene is named only where the DNA matches it firmly. The size field is filled for only some rows; it gives once, few, many or a size class.

TRBD1	NA	TRBJ2-3	TRBV10-1	TGCGCCAGCAGTGCGAGGACAGGGGTTCAGGATACGCAGTATTTT	CASSARTGVQDTQYF
NA	once	TRBJ1-3	TRBV5-6	TGTGCCAGCAGCTTGGATCGCCCAGGCAGTCGCTACCGAAACACCATATATTTT	CASSLDRPGSRYRNTIYF
TRBD1	NA	TRBJ1-5	TRBV6-1	TGTGCCAGCTGGACAGGGGGTAGAAGCAATCAGCCCCAGCATTTT	CASWTGGRSNQPQHF
TRBD1	once	TRBJ1-4	TRBV10-3	TGTGCCATCAGTGACCCGGGACAGGGTAATGAAAAACTGTTTTTT	CAISDPGQGNEKLFF
TRBD1	NA	TRBJ1-2	TRBV2	TGTGCCTGCAGCCCCCAGGGGGCGCGTGGCTACACCTTC	CACSPQGARGYTF
NA	NA	TRBJ2-7	TRBV25-1	TGTGCCAGCAGTAAACTCAGTGGGGCCCTCTCCTACGAGCAGTACTTC	CASSKLSGALSYEQYF
TRBD1	NA	TRBJ1-3	TRBV7-8	TGTGCCAGCAGCTTAGCGGGACAGATTCTCGGAAACACCATATATTTT	CASSLAGQILGNTIYF
NA	NA	TRBJ1-6	TRBV6-6	TGTGCCAGCAGTTGGGACGGAAAGTCACCCCTCCACTTT	CASSWDGKSPLHF
NA	NA	TRBJ1-6	TRBV28	TGTGCCAGCAGCCCTTTTGGGTATTATAATTCACCCCTCCACTTT	CASSPFGYYNSPLHF
NA	NA	TRBJ1-1	TRBV5-1	TGCGCCAGCAGCTTGGTACAGGCGAACACTGAAGCTTTCTTT	CASSLVQANTEAFF
NA	NA	TRBJ2-2	TRBV28	TGTGCCAGCAGCTCCCCTCCGGTCCTGTTTTTT	CASSSPPVLFF
TRBD1	NA	TRBJ1-5	TRBV6-6	TGTGCCAGCAGACTACAGGGGGGTACCAATCAGCCCCAGCATTTT	CASRLQGGTNQPQHF
TRBD1	NA	TRBJ2-5	TRBV7-2	TGTGCCAGCAGCTTAAGCAGACAGGGGGGAGAGACCCAGTACTTC	CASSLSRQGGETQYF
NA	NA	TRBJ1-2	TRBV27	TGTGCCAGCAGCCTTAAACAGGGCTATGGCTACACCTTC	CASSLKQGYGYTF
NA	NA	TRBJ1-1	TRBV11-2	TGTGCCAGCAGCTTAACAGGAGGAATGAACACTGAAGCTTTCTTT	CASSLTGGMNTEAFF